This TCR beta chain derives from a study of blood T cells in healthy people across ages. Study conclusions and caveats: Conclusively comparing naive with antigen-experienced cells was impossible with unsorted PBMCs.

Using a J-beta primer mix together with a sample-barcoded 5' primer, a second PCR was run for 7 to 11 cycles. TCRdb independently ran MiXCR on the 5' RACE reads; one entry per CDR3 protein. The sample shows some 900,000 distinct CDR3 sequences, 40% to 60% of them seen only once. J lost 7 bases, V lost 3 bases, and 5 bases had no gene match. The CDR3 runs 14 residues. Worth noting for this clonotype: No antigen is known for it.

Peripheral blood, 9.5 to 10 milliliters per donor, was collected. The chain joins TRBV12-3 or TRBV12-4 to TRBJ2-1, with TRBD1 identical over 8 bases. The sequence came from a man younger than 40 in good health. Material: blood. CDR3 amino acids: CASSFGQGANEQFF. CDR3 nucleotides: TGTGCCAGCAGTTTTGGGCAGGGGGCAAATGAGCAGTTCTTC.